This record looks at one T cell receptor beta chain sequence and its context. Its antigen remains unknown. This specimen comes from a study of cytomegalovirus exposure and HLA in healthy donors. General study points: Near-uniform donor sequencing depth was presumed by presence/absence analyses.

V lost 3 bases and J lost 4; bases outside the gene matches: 4. The length of the CDR3 is 14 residues. Germline-derived CDR1 and CDR2 are SNHLY and FYNNEI. 13 Jbeta primers and 60 Vbeta primers were used for the PCR. Data came from immunoSEQ multiplex PCR; TCRdb stores just in-frame clones and leaves some out. This sample carries some 110,000 clones, with more than 0.9% going to the ten biggest clones. The receptor's source is a man aged 18 to 30 in good health and CMV-seronegative. The rearrangement joins TRBV2 to TRBJ2-3, with TRBD2 matching over 7 bases. The sequenced material came from PBMCs. CDR3 coding DNA: TGTGCCAGCAGTGATCCGGGGAGGGCAGATACGCAGTATTTT. This gives the protein CASSDPGRADTQYF.